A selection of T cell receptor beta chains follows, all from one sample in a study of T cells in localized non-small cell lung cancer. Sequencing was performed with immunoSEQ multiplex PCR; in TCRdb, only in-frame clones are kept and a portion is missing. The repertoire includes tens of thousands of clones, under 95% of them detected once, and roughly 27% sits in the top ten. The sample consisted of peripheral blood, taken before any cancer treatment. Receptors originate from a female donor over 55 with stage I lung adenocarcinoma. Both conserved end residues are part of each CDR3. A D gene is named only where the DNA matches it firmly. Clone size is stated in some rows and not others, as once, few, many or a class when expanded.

TGCGCCAGCAGCTTGGGACAGGGAGTTCAGCCCCAGCATTTT | CASSLGQGVQPQHF | TRBJ1-5 | TRBD1 | NA | TRBV5-1
TGTGCCAGCAGTGAAAGGAGGACAGGGCGGACTCGGGCGGCGGAGACCCAGTACTTC | CASSERRTGRTRAAETQYF | TRBJ2-5 | TRBD1 | NA | TRBV2
TGTGCCAGCAGGGGGACTATTGGGCAGGCCGTTACGACTGAAGCTTTCTTT | CASRGTIGQAVTTEAFF | TRBJ1-1 | NA | NA | TRBV25-1
TGTGCCAGCAGTTTCTACCGGGACACCCTCTATGGCTACACCTTC | CASSFYRDTLYGYTF | TRBJ1-2 | NA | NA | TRBV6-5
TGTGCCAGCAGTTTATCAGGCAATCAGCCCCAGCATTTT | CASSLSGNQPQHF | TRBJ1-5 | NA | NA | TRBV27
TGTGCCAGCAGGGCGGGACAGGGTCTCAGGAACGAGCAGTACTTC | CASRAGQGLRNEQYF | TRBJ2-7 | TRBD1 | NA | TRBV6-1
TGTGCCAGCAGCTTAACTGACTCGCTCAGAGATACGCAGTATTTT | CASSLTDSLRDTQYF | TRBJ2-3 | NA | NA | TRBV5-5
TGTGCCAGCAGCCCCCTCACTGAAGCTTTCTTT | CASSPLTEAFF | TRBJ1-1 | NA | NA | TRBV7-9
TGTGCCAGCAGTGCCGGGACAGGGCAGGATCAGCCCCAGCATTTT | CASSAGTGQDQPQHF | TRBJ1-5 | TRBD1 | NA | TRBV6-6
TGTGCCAGCAGTTACTCTGGCGGGGCTAGCACAGATACGCAGTATTTT | CASSYSGGASTDTQYF | TRBJ2-3 | NA | NA | TRBV6-5
TGTGCCAGCAGCCCCCGGGACACCAGATCCTACGAGCAGTACTTC | CASSPRDTRSYEQYF | TRBJ2-7 | NA | NA | TRBV7-8
TGTGCCAGCAGTGACAGCTATTCGAACACCGGGGAGCTGTTTTTT | CASSDSYSNTGELFF | TRBJ2-2 | NA | NA | TRBV6-4
TGTGCCAGCAGGGAACTAGCGGGTAGCACAGATACGCAGTATTTT | CASRELAGSTDTQYF | TRBJ2-3 | TRBD2 | NA | TRBV2
TGTGCCAGCAGCCCTCCTCGGGGCGATGAGCAGTTCTTC | CASSPPRGDEQFF | TRBJ2-1 | NA | few | TRBV7-8
TGTGCCAGCTCACCACCTCGACAGGGGAAAGACTACGAGCAGTACTTC | CASSPPRQGKDYEQYF | TRBJ2-7 | TRBD1 | NA | TRBV18
TGTGCCAGCAGCTCGGGACGGGACACTGAAGCTTTCTTT | CASSSGRDTEAFF | TRBJ1-1 | NA | NA | TRBV7-3
TGTGCCAGCTCACCACAGGGGGTAAAGACCCAGTACTTC | CASSPQGVKTQYF | TRBJ2-5 | NA | NA | TRBV18
TGTGCCAGCACCTCGACAGGGGGCGAGACTGAAGCTTTCTTT | CASTSTGGETEAFF | TRBJ1-1 | TRBD1 | NA | TRBV5-4
TGTGCCACCAGCAGAGACAGGGGTTCCTACAATGAGCAGTTCTTC | CATSRDRGSYNEQFF | TRBJ2-1 | NA | NA | TRBV15
TGTGCCAGCTCACCGACCTTAGTTGCGGGGGGATGGACAGATACGCAGTATTTT | CASSPTLVAGGWTDTQYF | TRBJ2-3 | TRBD2 | NA | TRBV18
TGTGCCAGCAGCAGAACGGCGGGGTCCGGGACTTTATACAATGAGCAGTTCTTC | CASSRTAGSGTLYNEQFF | TRBJ2-1 | NA | NA | TRBV27
TGCGCCAGCAGCCAAGAAGAAACCCGGCAGGGCTATGGCTACACCTTC | CASSQEETRQGYGYTF | TRBJ1-2 | NA | NA | TRBV4-1